This T cell receptor beta chain was recorded in a study of beta chain features in type 1 diabetes. On the study more broadly: Researchers looked at about 110 million sorted cells across all samples. Whole-study findings and limits: Among patients, naive, central memory and Treg TCRB repertoires appeared more similar than among healthy donors. Within each of all four CD4+ subsets, Type 1 diabetes patients had TCRB CDR3s that were moderately but significantly shorter.

The sequenced template was cDNA made from the entire isolated RNA. TCRdb keeps only in-frame clones here, not all; method: immunoSEQ multiplex PCR. Among about 660,000 clones, around an eighth were seen once, and the ten largest hold just under 0.04%. Germline V gene sequence: CDR1 SEHNR, CDR2 FQNEAQ (reference sequence). The V end lost 3 bases, the J end lost 4 bases, and 14 bases lay between the germline ends. CDR3 length: 15 residues. Details on this clone: The antigen is undetermined.

This clonotype originated in a young man with type 1 diabetes. Sequencing was performed on naive CD4+ T cells from blood. This chain joins TRBV7-9 and TRBJ2-3; D is tentatively TRBD1 or TRBD2 (5 bases each). The CDR3 sequence: CASSFRETKADTQYF. CDR3 nucleotide sequence: TGTGCCAGCAGCTTCAGGGAGACCAAGGCAGATACGCAGTATTTT.